This TCR beta chain was recovered during a study of response to subunit inactivated influenza vaccine. Turning to this clonotype: Its cognate antigen is unknown.

Study results and limitations: Only a handful of new T cells, the authors suggested, are recruited with each seasonal influenza vaccination.

TCRdb passed the RT-PCR reads through MiXCR, listing each CDR3 protein once. The sample yields about 700,000 distinct CDR3 sequences, approximately 15% seen once. The sequencing here drew on PBMCs from blood, taken 14 days before vaccination. This sequence was found in a man aged 45-60 years who received an inactivated influenza vaccine.

DNA of the CDR3: TGCAGTGCACATAGCGGACAAGATACGCAGTATTTT. It translates to CSAHSGQDTQYF. V and J are TRBV20-1 and TRBJ2-3; D possibly corresponds to TRBD2 (6 bases). With 6 bases removed from V and 5 bases from J, the gap between germline ends came to 12 bases. This CDR3 has 12 amino acids. The germline V gene has CDR1 DFQATT and CDR2 SNEGSKA (reference sequence).